Here is one T cell receptor (beta chain) with its context. Its antigen is as yet unknown. This sample was taken from a study of cytomegalovirus exposure and HLA in healthy donors. In the PCR, 60 Vbeta and 13 Jbeta primers were used. Clones were sequenced by immunoSEQ multiplex PCR, and TCRdb holds only the in-frame ones, with some missing. This table holds under 300,000 clones, roughly 89% found once. Findings and limits, study-wide: Previously analyzed data showed that most TCR beta V segments were productive at a frequency of about 87% or about 30%.

The CDR3 length is 13 residues. Germline V gives CDR1 SQVTM, CDR2 ANQGSEA. The ends were cut back, 7 bases at V and 5 bases at J, with 18 bases in the middle. V is TRBV29-1 and J is TRBJ2-7, with D perhaps TRBD2 (6 bases). This sequence originates from a man aged 40-55 years in good health and CMV-seropositive. Sequencing was done on a sample of PBMCs. CDR3 sequence: CSALSAGSHEQYF. CDR3 nucleotide sequence: TGCAGCGCCCTGTCGGCGGGGAGCCACGAGCAGTACTTC.